Listed below are T cell receptor beta chains from one sample, sequenced in a study of blood T cell repertoires in COVID-19. TCRdb's table, derived via immunoSEQ multiplex PCR, lists solely in-frame clones and lacks some. The top ten clones hold 1% of a sample with 250,000 to 400,000 clones, about nine tenths of them seen once. The specimen was peripheral blood. The receptors were sampled from a man over 45 with active or convalescent COVID-19. CDR3s include the opening cysteine and the closing phenylalanine or tryptophan. The order of the fields is J gene, D gene, clone size, V gene, CDR3 protein, CDR3 DNA. D genes are given only for firm matches. Part of the rows lack a size; the others show once, few, many or a class for expanded clones.

>TRBJ1-2|NA|NA|TRBV4-1
CASSHLGHGDVYGYTF
TGCGCCAGCAGCCACCTGGGACACGGTGATGTCTATGGCTACACCTTC
>TRBJ1-1|TRBD1|NA|TRBV6-4
CAILRDRGSDTEAFF
TGTGCCATCCTCCGGGACAGGGGATCGGACACTGAAGCTTTCTTT
>TRBJ1-1|NA|NA|TRBV2
CASSERRGGYTEAFF
TGTGCCAGCAGTGAAAGAAGGGGGGGCTACACTGAAGCTTTCTTT
>TRBJ1-1|NA|NA|TRBV5-5
CASSPNSYMNTEAFF
TGTGCCAGCAGCCCAAACAGTTACATGAACACTGAAGCTTTCTTT
>TRBJ2-1|NA|few|TRBV12-3/TRBV12-4
CASSLGQGHEQFF
TGTGCCAGCAGTTTAGGGCAGGGGCATGAGCAGTTCTTC
>TRBJ2-5|TRBD2|once|TRBV7-3
CASSFGAGEETQYF
TGTGCCAGCAGCTTCGGAGCGGGGGAAGAGACCCAGTACTTC
>TRBJ1-5|NA|few|TRBV5-4
CASSQDSNQPQHF
TGTGCCAGCAGCCAGGATAGCAATCAGCCCCAGCATTTT
>TRBJ2-5|TRBD1|NA|TRBV5-1
CASSSGQSQGEETQYF
TGCGCCAGCAGCTCGGGACAGAGTCAAGGGGAAGAGACCCAGTACTTC
>TRBJ1-2|NA|NA|TRBV3-1/TRBV3-2
CASSQDPTGGIGGYTF
TGTGCCAGCAGCCAAGACCCGACGGGGGGGATAGGCGGCTACACCTTC
>TRBJ2-1|TRBD2|once|TRBV4-3
CASSQERGGRNEQFF
TGCGCCAGCAGCCAAGAGCGGGGGGGCCGGAATGAGCAGTTCTTC